Below are 19 T cell receptor beta chains sequenced from a single sample in a study of blood T cell repertoires in COVID-19. Only in-frame clones appear in the TCRdb table, and some are missing; sequencing was by immunoSEQ multiplex PCR. The repertoire consists of about 200,000 clones, with roughly 90% occurring once and the leading ten covering roughly 6.5%. Sequencing used peripheral blood. Every receptor here comes from a man between 60 and 75 years old who had recovered from COVID-19.

This chain links TRBV7-8 with TRBJ2-1, with 11 bases identical to TRBD2. This CDR3 is built from 15 residues. The J segment lost 4 bases and the V segment lost 5 bases, leaving 4 bases of the junction unmatched. CDR1 SGHVS and CDR2 FQNEAQ come from the germline V gene. DNA of the CDR3: TGTGCCAGCAGCCTACTAGCGGGAGCATACAATGAGCAGTTCTTC. Amino acid sequence: CASSLLAGAYNEQFF.

Here the CDR3 DNA reads TGTGCCAGCAGTGAAACACAGGGTGGCAAAGAGACCCAGTACTTC. Translation gives CASSETQGGKETQYF. This chain links TRBV2 with TRBJ2-5; a possible D gene is TRBD1 (6 bases). The CDR3 has 15 amino acids. With 2 bases removed from V and 3 bases from J, the gap between germline ends came to 13 bases. Per the germline V gene, CDR1 is SNHLY and CDR2 is FYNNEI. Full variable domain (outside the CDR3, taken from reference TRBV2 and TRBJ2-5): EPEVTQTPSHQVTQMGQEVILRCVPISNHLYFYWYRQILGQKVEFLVSFYNNEISEKSEIFDDQFSVERPDGSNFTLKIRSTKLEDSAMYFCASSETQGGKETQYFGPGTRLLVL.

This clone was picked up one time. This rearrangement joins TRBV7-2 to TRBJ2-2; D might be TRBD2 (5 bases). There are 15 residues in the CDR3. Per germline, CDR1 SGHTA and CDR2 FQGNSA. V lost 5 bases to trimming and J lost 6 bases, with 16 bases between them. The CDR3 region has the DNA TGTGCCAGCAGCCCCACTTTTGTCGGGGCCGGGGAGCTGTTTTTT. Its protein product is CASSPTFVGAGELFF.

The table lists this clone with a few counts. This rearrangement joins TRBV7-3 to TRBJ2-2, with D hard to call. V dropped 4 bases and J dropped 5 bases, with 8 bases sitting between them. Germline CDR1 and CDR2: SGHTA and FQGTGA. The CDR3 is 13 residues long. CDR3 loop: CASSSRLTGELFF. In DNA, the CDR3 is TGTGCCAGCAGCTCGAGGTTGACCGGGGAGCTGTTTTTT.

The rearrangement joins TRBV18 to TRBJ1-2, with a tentative D call TRBD1 (5 bases). The germline V and J ends were trimmed by 4 bases and 6 bases, with 15 bases remaining between them. The CDR3 runs 14 residues. Germline-derived CDR1 and CDR2 are KGHSH and LQKENI. CDR3 sequence (DNA): TGTGCCAGCTCACTAAAACAGGTGGACCATGGCTACACCTTC. Its protein product is CASSLKQVDHGYTF. Together with reference TRBV18 and TRBJ1-2, the CDR3 gives the full variable domain: NAGVMQNPRHLVRRRGQEARLRCSPMKGHSHVYWYRQLPEEGLKFMVYLQKENIIDESGMPKERFSAEFPKEGPSILRIQQVVRGDSAAYFCASSLKQVDHGYTFGSGTRLTVV.

The genes are TRBV5-4 and TRBJ2-6; no firm D call. Germline CDR1 is SGHNT and CDR2 is YYREEE (reference sequence). Trimming pared 1 base from V and 4 bases from J, leaving 6 bases between. The CDR3 covers 14 residues. CDR3 sequence reads: CASSLRSGANVLTF. In DNA form, the CDR3 reads TGTGCCAGCAGCTTGAGGAGCGGGGCCAACGTCCTGACTTTC.

This chain joins TRBV7-2 and TRBJ2-1; the D gene is possibly TRBD1 (5 bases). The CDR3 has 11 amino acids. The V gene's germline CDR1 is SGHTA and CDR2 FQGNSA. V was trimmed by 11 bases and J by 5 bases, leaving 10 bases between them. The CDR3 coding sequence is TGTGCCTCGACAGCTCACAATGAGCAGTTCTTC. Protein sequence: CASTAHNEQFF.

J is TRBJ1-4 and V is TRBV4-3; 7 bases line up with TRBD1. The ends lost 4 bases at V and 0 bases at J; junction bases unmatched: 8. Germline lookup yields CDR1 LGHNA and CDR2 YSLEER. CDR3 length equals 17 residues. CDR3 in amino acids: CASSPTGAITTNEKLFF. The CDR3 DNA reads TGCGCCAGCAGCCCAACAGGGGCTATTACAACTAATGAAAAACTGTTTTTT.

This chain uses TRBV2 with TRBJ1-1; no definite D call. The length of the CDR3 is 14 residues. V lost 6 bases and J 10 bases, leaving 21 bases between the germline ends. Germline CDR1 SNHLY, CDR2 FYNNEI. Here the CDR3 DNA reads TGTGCCAGCAGGGCAGGTGATGCAGTGGTCTCAGCTTTCTTT. Encoded protein: CASRAGDAVVSAFF.

This clone occurred once. The genes are TRBV5-1 and TRBJ2-1; 12 bases are a match to TRBD1. From germline, CDR1 is SGHRS and CDR2 YFSETQ. The CDR3 extends over 17 amino acids. Trimming at V came to 3 bases and at J to 3 bases, leaving 7 bases not matched to a gene. The CDR3 region has the DNA TGCGCCAGCAGCTCAGGGACAGGGGGCGCTTTCTACAATGAGCAGTTCTTC. This sequence encodes CASSSGTGGAFYNEQFF.

V is TRBV30 and J is TRBJ2-1; a possible D gene is TRBD2 (5 bases). V gave up 8 bases and J gave up 6 bases, with 23 bases separating them. The V gene's germline CDR1 is GTSNPN and CDR2 SVGIG (reference sequence). The length of the CDR3 is 15 residues. The CDR3 region is CALKWPGVHRNEQFF. DNA for the CDR3: TGTGCCCTGAAATGGCCCGGGGTCCATCGCAATGAGCAGTTCTTC.

This chain uses TRBV20-1 with TRBJ2-3, with 7 bases that match TRBD1. CDR3 length equals 11 residues. Germline values: CDR1 DFQATT, CDR2 SNEGSKA (reference sequence). V shed 5 bases, J shed 6 bases, and the junction held 2 bases outside the gene matches. The CDR3 nucleotides are TGCAGTGCTTACAGGGGTGATACGCAGTATTTT. Translating gives CSAYRGDTQYF.

The chain couples TRBV5-1 to TRBJ2-4; D might be TRBD2 (6 bases). Per the germline V gene, CDR1 is SGHRS and CDR2 is YFSETQ. Trimming removed 0 bases at V and 8 bases at J, with 9 bases between. The CDR3 spans 13 residues. CDR3 nucleotide sequence: TGCGCCAGCAGCTTGGGGAGGGGAGACATTCAGTACTTC. Its translation is CASSLGRGDIQYF.

The chain combines TRBV24-1 with TRBJ2-2, with D perhaps TRBD1 (6 bases). The ends were cut back, 3 bases at V and 4 bases at J, with 8 bases in the middle. This CDR3 has 14 residues. Germline lookup yields CDR1 KGHDR and CDR2 SFDVKD. Here the CDR3 reads CATSDTGITGELFF. For the CDR3, the DNA is TGTGCCACCAGTGATACAGGGATCACCGGGGAGCTGTTTTTT.

The genes are TRBV3-1 (or the pseudogene TRBV3-2) and TRBJ2-7, with TRBD2 identical over 7 bases. The CDR3 extends over 16 amino acids. V gave up 4 bases and J gave up 4 bases; unmatched junction bases: 13. The germline gives CDR1 LGHDT, CDR2 YNNKEL (reference sequence). The CDR3 coding sequence is TGTGCCAGCAGCCCGTCGACTAGCTTTAGGGCTTACGAGCAGTACTTC. It encodes CASSPSTSFRAYEQYF.

In DNA form, the CDR3 reads TGCGCCAGCAGCCAAGGTGGGACTCGCACAGATACGCAGTATTTT. Translation: CASSQGGTRTDTQYF. The chain uses TRBV4-3 and TRBJ2-3, with D possibly TRBD2 on 6 matching bases. With 1 base removed from V and 1 base from J, the gap between germline ends came to 9 bases. There are 15 residues in the CDR3. Germline V gene lookup returns CDR1 LGHNA and CDR2 YSLEER.

J is TRBJ2-1 and V is TRBV10-3; TRBD2 agrees at 14 bases. The germline V gene encodes CDR1 ENHRY and CDR2 SYGVKD. With V trimmed by 0 bases and J by 12 bases, 7 bases remained unmatched. The CDR3 has 16 amino acids. The CDR3 here is CAISESRTSGGLGQFF. In DNA, the CDR3 is TGTGCCATCAGTGAGTCGCGGACTAGCGGGGGGCTGGGGCAGTTCTTC.

The chain recombines TRBV23-1 with TRBJ2-7; 9 bases fit TRBD1. TRBV23-1 is labeled an ORF, and its function is uncertain. The CDR3 loop spans 16 amino acids. V lost 4 bases and J lost 3; bases outside the gene matches: 10. The CDR3 bases are TGCGCCAGCAGTCCGAGGTGGGACAGGGCTATCTACGAGCAGTACTTC. It specifies CASSPRWDRAIYEQYF.

The V and J genes are TRBV21-1 and TRBJ1-4; TRBD1, the table's D call, was not compared with the DNA. TRBV21-1 is a pseudogene locus. This CDR3 spans 19 amino acids. The CDR3 is CARPFIFRDSDFKEEKLFF. DNA for the CDR3: TGTGCCAGACCCTTCATCTTCCGGGACAGCGATTTTAAGGAGGAAAAACTGTTTTTT.